The 2 T cell receptor beta chains below were found in one sample sequenced in a study of T cell repertoires in cytomegalovirus infection. TCRdb ran MiXCR on the reads and lists one entry per CDR3 protein. The sample includes some 350,000 distinct CDR3 sequences, 15% to 20% of them seen just once. The sample was PBMCs. The source is a human donor in good health (CMV status not recorded). Some clones in this sample may be carry-over from other donors' samples.

The chain employs TRBV12-5 and TRBJ1-1; D call uncertain. The germline V gene encodes CDR1 LGHNT and CDR2 FRNRAP. This CDR3 region has 15 residues. V was pared by 7 bases and J by 0 bases, with 15 bases between. In nucleotides, the CDR3 is TGTGCTAGTGAACCCTCGAGGCCAATGAACACTGAAGCTTTCTTT. It codes for CASEPSRPMNTEAFF.

There are a few counts of this clonotype. The genes are TRBV24-1 and TRBJ2-2; 11 bases fit TRBD2. CDR1 is KGHDR and CDR2 is SFDVKD in the germline V gene. V lost 3 bases and J lost 4; bases outside the gene matches: 9. CDR3 length equals 18 residues. As DNA, the CDR3 is TGTGCCACCAGTGATCTCCCCGGGACTAGCGGCTCCACCGGGGAGCTGTTTTTT. It encodes CATSDLPGTSGSTGELFF.